Listed below are T cell receptor beta chains from one sample, sequenced in a study of T cell changes during pregnancy in multiple sclerosis. The method was immunoSEQ multiplex PCR; TCRdb's version includes in-frame clones alone and lacks a portion of them. The table includes 35,000 to 55,000 clones, about nine tenths detected once. The sample in question was CD4+ T cells from peripheral blood mononuclear cells, obtained after pregnancy. These receptors all stem from a female donor with multiple sclerosis, enrolled in a pregnancy study. The conserved cysteine and the conserved F or W are not part of the CDR3 here. D genes are given only for firm matches.

CDR3aa	v_gene	j_gene	d_gene
ASSFSKNRPYEQY	TRBV5-6	TRBJ2-7	NA
ASSIEGTGTEKLF	TRBV19	TRBJ1-4	TRBD1
ASSPPGGPSTGELF	TRBV7-3	TRBJ2-2	TRBD2
AWSLREGTDTQY	TRBV30	TRBJ2-3	NA
ASSSHRDRGRYEQY	TRBV28	TRBJ2-7	TRBD1
ASAHDRDNEQF	TRBV28	TRBJ2-1	TRBD1
ASSSGPGAYNEQF	TRBV5-1	TRBJ2-1	NA
ASSPPPLSGRDNEQF	TRBV19	TRBJ2-1	TRBD2
ASSLAYRETNEKLF	TRBV7-9	TRBJ1-4	NA
ASSLDVSGRAMAQY	TRBV5-1	TRBJ2-5	TRBD2
ASRAGGTHSGNTIY	TRBV28	TRBJ1-3	NA
ASTPPSGQGWTGELF	TRBV28	TRBJ2-2	TRBD1
ASTDRRTLYEQY	TRBV18	TRBJ2-7	TRBD1
ASSHDRGPGYTIY	TRBV11-2	TRBJ1-3	TRBD1
ASSFSREDGYT	TRBV7-2	TRBJ1-2	NA
ASSRSGQVDSNQPQH	TRBV4-2	TRBJ1-5	TRBD1
ASSDTSGNTIY	TRBV18	TRBJ1-3	NA
ASSLSGEETQY	TRBV18	TRBJ2-5	TRBD2
ASSRRLAGGSYEQY	TRBV19	TRBJ2-7	TRBD2
ASSIGQYGYT	TRBV6-1	TRBJ1-2	NA
AIRLGTGGDEQY	TRBV10-3	TRBJ2-7	TRBD1
ASSPGHISGNTIY	TRBV6-6	TRBJ1-3	NA
ASRQGLAGGNTGELF	TRBV5-4	TRBJ2-2	TRBD2
ASSVEAGNTGELF	TRBV9	TRBJ2-2	NA
ASSHSYGYT	TRBV6-1	TRBJ1-2	NA
ASSVVGGANTEAF	TRBV9	TRBJ1-1	NA
ASSSSGLLNYGYT	TRBV27	TRBJ1-2	NA
ASSGTGITNQPQH	TRBV18	TRBJ1-5	TRBD1
ASNINTGELF	TRBV7-2	TRBJ2-2	NA
AWDDRPGWGEQY	TRBV30	TRBJ2-7	NA
ASSPGFAREMNTEAF	TRBV18	TRBJ1-1	NA
ASSFLHYGYT	TRBV28	TRBJ1-2	NA
ATSATPSGGEQY	TRBV2	TRBJ2-7	TRBD2
ASSLLSGRGRDTQY	TRBV7-9	TRBJ2-3	TRBD2
AWKSLGLNYNEQF	TRBV30	TRBJ2-1	NA
ASSSDSVYNEQF	TRBV28	TRBJ2-1	NA
ASSPGLAEPYEQY	TRBV7-9	TRBJ2-7	TRBD2
AWSDGTGGLSDYGYT	TRBV30	TRBJ1-2	TRBD1
ASMGPGDTEAF	TRBV10-3	TRBJ1-1	NA
ASSDSGRRTGELF	TRBV5-1	TRBJ2-2	TRBD2